The clone carrying this T cell receptor beta chain came up a few times. The antigen remains unidentified. This specimen belongs to a study of memory CD4+ T cells and cytomegalovirus serostatus. Study as a whole: Donors were healthy Belgian adults, 10 or so CMV seropositive and 20 to 25 seronegative.

Single viable CD3+CD4+CD8-CD45RO+ cells were sorted as the memory CD4+ T cells. Study-wide results and caveats: A US-trained random forest predicted CMV serostatus with median AUC around 0.91. Each of approximately 63 CMV-associated TCRbeta sequences occurred in one to five individuals.

This CDR3 has 14 amino acids. Trimming pared 3 bases from V and 8 bases from J, leaving 16 bases between. Germline CDR1 is MDHEN and CDR2 is SYDVKM. Generated by immunoSEQ multiplex PCR, the TCRdb table keeps only in-frame clones and is missing some. In the table there are 55,000 or so clones, around 88% of which are singletons. Material: memory CD4+ T cells from blood. This TCR came from an adult in good health and CMV-seropositive. V gene TRBV28 combines with J gene TRBJ1-1; maybe TRBD1 (5 bases). CDR3 residues: CASSFTGTLREAFF. The CDR3 region has the DNA TGTGCCAGCAGTTTCACCGGGACGTTAAGGGAAGCTTTCTTT.